These 27 T cell receptor beta chains came from one sample sequenced in a study of T cell responses to AZD1222 COVID-19 vaccine. Sequenced by immunoSEQ multiplex PCR; TCRdb stores in-frame clones only, minus some. The sample comprises 140,000 to 150,000 clones, around 88% of which are singletons, and roughly 16% rests with the top ten. The input for sequencing was peripheral blood, taken on day 0 of AZD1222 vaccination. The receptors come from an adult in good health.

The genes are TRBV5-4 and TRBJ1-1; D remains unclear. The V end lost 4 bases, the J end lost 0 bases, and 13 bases lay between the germline ends. The CDR3 covers 15 residues. CDR1 is SGHNT, CDR2 YYREEE, per germline (reference sequence). This CDR3 is CASSEASTMNTEAFF. The DNA for the CDR3 is TGTGCCAGCAGCGAAGCTTCCACCATGAACACTGAAGCTTTCTTT.

CDR3 residues: CASSWNTEAFF. The CDR3 bases are TGTGCCAGCAGTTGGAACACTGAAGCTTTCTTT. The chain uses TRBV28 and TRBJ1-1, with D uncertain. CDR3 length: 11 residues. Deletions cut 4 bases from V and 1 base from J, with 1 base between. CDR1 is MDHEN, CDR2 SYDVKM, per germline.

The V call is TRBV5-6, the J call TRBJ1-5; D might be TRBD1 (6 bases). The CDR3 has 13 amino acids. Trimming stripped 5 bases from V and 7 bases from J, with 13 bases between. Germline V gene data show CDR1 as SGHDT and CDR2 as YYEEEE. CDR3 loop: CASSREGGQPQHF. DNA for the CDR3: TGTGCCAGCAGTCGAGAGGGGGGACAGCCCCAGCATTTT.

V usage is TRBV3-1 (or the pseudogene TRBV3-2) and J usage is TRBJ1-6, with a weak D call TRBD1 (6 bases). The CDR3 is made up of 16 amino acids. CDR1 is LGHDT, CDR2 YNNKEL, per germline (reference sequence). The germline V and J ends were trimmed by 3 bases and 12 bases, with 21 bases remaining between them. The CDR3 loop reads CASSQYMGGGARPLHF. The CDR3 DNA is TGTGCCAGCAGCCAGTACATGGGGGGCGGTGCCCGACCCCTCCACTTT.

The chain carries TRBV9 and TRBJ1-6; no definite D call. Germline V CDR1 and CDR2: SGDLS, YYNGEE. Trimming removed 0 bases from V and 8 bases from J, with 12 bases in between. The CDR3 covers 15 residues. CDR3 nucleotides: TGTGCCAGCAGCGTAGGACATGGGATAGATTCACCCCTCCACTTT. Protein product: CASSVGHGIDSPLHF.

The V gene is TRBV5-7, the J gene TRBJ1-4; no clear D gene. TRBV5-7 is labeled an ORF, and its function is uncertain. This CDR3 has 10 residues. V was shortened by 6 bases and J by 10 bases, with 7 bases between the two germline ends. This CDR3 reads CASTSGKLFF. Written as DNA, the CDR3 is TGTGCCAGCACCTCGGGAAAACTGTTTTTT.

This clone was recorded once. The chain couples TRBV5-1 to TRBJ1-1; 7 bases line up with TRBD1. With 2 bases clipped from V and 1 base from J, the junction kept 2 bases outside the gene matches. Per the germline V gene, CDR1 is SGHRS and CDR2 is YFSETQ. The CDR3 has 14 amino acids. In DNA, the CDR3 is TGCGCCAGCAGCTTCAGGACAGGGAACACTGAAGCTTTCTTT. This sequence encodes CASSFRTGNTEAFF.

The rearrangement joins TRBV9 to TRBJ2-2, with 8 bases matching TRBD1. The CDR3 sequence is 15 residues long. CDR1 is SGDLS, CDR2 YYNGEE, per germline. V gave up 7 bases and J gave up 3 bases; unmatched junction bases: 8. The CDR3 is CASHRTGSDTGELFF. The CDR3 DNA reads as TGTGCCAGCCATAGGACAGGGTCGGACACCGGGGAGCTGTTTTTT.

This chain links TRBV18 with TRBJ1-1, with D possibly TRBD1 on 5 matching bases. The CDR3 totals 14 residues. Trimming removed 4 bases at V and 0 bases at J, with 9 bases between. Germline CDR1 and CDR2: KGHSH and LQKENI. CDR3 bases: TGTGCCAGCTCACTTGGGACCTTGAACACTGAAGCTTTCTTT. As protein: CASSLGTLNTEAFF.

The chain recombines TRBV2 with TRBJ1-2, with D unclear. The ends were cut back, 5 bases at V and 2 bases at J, with 18 bases in the middle. The V gene's germline CDR1 is SNHLY and CDR2 FYNNEI. The CDR3 spans 16 residues. CDR3 nucleotides: TGTGCCAGCAGTCTTTCCGGTGGGATACTAAACTATGGCTACACCTTC. Protein sequence: CASSLSGGILNYGYTF.

This chain links TRBV6-5 with TRBJ2-2; D is unclear. CDR3 length: 16 amino acids. Trimming pared 0 bases from V and 0 bases from J, leaving 8 bases between. CDR1 and CDR2 (germline): MNHEY, SVGAGI. The CDR3 DNA reads as TGTGCCAGCAGTTACTCGAGCGCCCCGAACACCGGGGAGCTGTTTTTT. This sequence encodes CASSYSSAPNTGELFF.

This chain uses TRBV18 with TRBJ1-3, with a tentative D call TRBD1 (5 bases). This CDR3 comprises 14 residues. Germline V gives CDR1 KGHSH, CDR2 LQKENI. V was clipped by 5 bases and J by 0 bases, with 8 bases between them. The CDR3 reads CASSSDSSGNTIYF. In DNA, the CDR3 is TGTGCCAGCTCATCAGACAGCTCTGGAAACACCATATATTTT. The variable domain in full, with the rest retrieved from reference TRBV18 and TRBJ1-3, is NAGVMQNPRHLVRRRGQEARLRCSPMKGHSHVYWYRQLPEEGLKFMVYLQKENIIDESGMPKERFSAEFPKEGPSILRIQQVVRGDSAAYFCASSSDSSGNTIYFGEGSWLTVV.

This sequence joins TRBV2 and TRBJ1-2; the D is unclear. CDR3 length: 13 residues. Germline lookup yields CDR1 SNHLY and CDR2 FYNNEI. Between the trimmed V and J ends, which lost 6 bases and 7 bases, there was a span of 15 bases. CDR3 coding DNA: TGTGCCAGCAGCTATGGCCCCGTGGGTGGCTACACCTTC. Translation gives CASSYGPVGGYTF.

V gene TRBV5-6 combines with J gene TRBJ1-4, with 9 bases matching TRBD1. This CDR3 region has 18 residues. V lost 5 bases to trimming and J lost 2 bases; unmatched junction nucleotides: 13. Germline V gene lookup returns CDR1 SGHDT and CDR2 YYEEEE. CDR3 loop: CASSRTLTGGGTNEKLFF. As DNA, the CDR3 is TGTGCCAGCAGTCGCACCCTGACAGGGGGGGGGACTAATGAAAAACTGTTTTTT.

The gene calls are TRBV7-3 and TRBJ1-1; 7 nucleotides match TRBD1. V dropped 6 bases and J dropped 6; count of bases not matched to a gene: 7. The CDR3 spans 13 residues. CDR1 is SGHTA, CDR2 FQGTGA, per germline. In DNA form, the CDR3 reads TGTGCCAGCAGTCCTCGAACAGGGGCTGAAGCTTTCTTT. Encoded protein: CASSPRTGAEAFF.

The genes are TRBV27 and TRBJ2-7, with D possibly TRBD1 on 5 matching bases. Germline lookup yields CDR1 MNHEY and CDR2 SMNVEV (reference sequence). The CDR3 is 13 amino acids. V gave up 6 bases and J gave up 4 bases, with 13 bases separating them. The CDR3 loop reads CASSRQGVYEQYF. CDR3 nucleotide sequence: TGTGCCAGCAGCAGGCAAGGGGTATACGAGCAGTACTTC.

The chain carries TRBV23-1 and TRBJ1-2; D may be TRBD1 (5 bases). TRBV23-1 falls under the ORF class, with uncertain function. V was shortened by 2 bases and J by 7 bases, with 14 bases between the two germline ends. The CDR3 length is 14 residues. DNA of the CDR3: TGCGCCAGCAGTCAAGATGGAGGGGCGTTTGGCTACACCTTC. The encoded protein is CASSQDGGAFGYTF.

The V and J genes are TRBV18 and TRBJ1-2, with D possibly being TRBD1 (6 bases). V was shortened by 0 bases and J by 1 base, with 12 bases between the two germline ends. The CDR3 runs to 16 residues. In germline, CDR1 is KGHSH, CDR2 LQKENI. The CDR3 reads CASSPPGRTDNYGYTF. The CDR3 coding sequence is TGTGCCAGCTCACCACCGGGGAGGACAGATAACTATGGCTACACCTTC.

The chain has TRBV24-1 and TRBJ2-2; D call uncertain. The CDR3 covers 14 residues. V dropped 6 bases and J dropped 6 bases, with 13 bases sitting between them. The germline CDR1 and CDR2 sequences are KGHDR and SFDVKD. This chain's CDR3 is CATSKHGSPGELFF. CDR3 sequence (DNA): TGTGCCACCAGTAAGCACGGGTCCCCCGGGGAGCTGTTTTTT.

The chain combines TRBV9 with TRBJ2-5; D not resolved. This CDR3 has 15 amino acids. V lost 3 bases and J 4 bases, leaving 16 bases between the germline ends. Germline V gene lookup returns CDR1 SGDLS and CDR2 YYNGEE. Here the CDR3 DNA reads TGTGCCAGCAGCGCCCGCGGTAGCTTTGGAGAGACCCAGTACTTC. It translates to CASSARGSFGETQYF.

The genes are TRBV7-2 and TRBJ2-7; D call uncertain. Trimming removed 5 bases at V and 5 bases at J, with 16 bases between. The germline V gene encodes CDR1 SGHTA and CDR2 FQGNSA. The CDR3 is 14 amino acids. CDR3 sequence: CASSTYLEAHEQYF. CDR3 sequence (DNA): TGTGCCAGCAGCACATACCTCGAGGCCCACGAGCAGTACTTC.

The chain employs TRBV5-5 and TRBJ1-6, with D perhaps TRBD1 (6 bases). CDR3 size: 16 residues. Per the germline V gene, CDR1 is SGHKS and CDR2 is YYEKEE (reference sequence). Trimming left V 2 bases short and J 8 bases short, with 17 bases between. The CDR3 loop is CASSLITGAFDSPLHF. CDR3 coding DNA: TGTGCCAGCAGCTTAATAACGGGGGCATTCGATTCACCCCTCCACTTT.

This clone was detected only a few times. The chain recombines TRBV3-1 (or the pseudogene TRBV3-2) with TRBJ2-1; 10 bases line up with TRBD2. Per the germline V gene, CDR1 is LGHDT and CDR2 is YNNKEL (reference sequence). The CDR3 totals 19 residues. Trimming removed 6 bases from V and 2 bases from J; junction bases left unmatched: 16. CDR3 amino acids: CASSLDGDLAGAAYNEQFF. CDR3 sequence (DNA): TGTGCCAGCAGTCTTGACGGAGACCTAGCGGGGGCGGCCTACAATGAGCAGTTCTTC.

The rearrangement links TRBV15 to TRBJ2-2; D remains ambiguous. V shed 10 bases and J shed 0 bases, with 9 bases lying between them. CDR1 is LNHNV and CDR2 is YYDKDF in the germline V gene (reference sequence). The CDR3 has 13 residues. CDR3 amino acids: CAIGTPNTGELFF. DNA for the CDR3: TGTGCCATCGGAACGCCGAACACCGGGGAGCTGTTTTTT.

V and J are TRBV7-2 and TRBJ1-5, with no clear D. The germline CDR1 and CDR2 sequences are SGHTA and FQGNSA. The CDR3 spans 15 residues. Trimming took off 1 base at V and 1 base at J, with 8 bases between the two ends. CDR3 protein: CASSLDATSNQPQHF. In DNA, the CDR3 is TGTGCCAGCAGCTTAGATGCAACGAGCAATCAGCCCCAGCATTTT.

J is TRBJ2-2 and V is TRBV19; D call uncertain. CDR1 is LNHDA and CDR2 is SQIVND in the germline V gene (reference sequence). This CDR3 has 16 amino acids. Trimming left V 0 bases short and J 4 bases short, with 12 bases between. This CDR3 reads CASSIDRLLSTGELFF. For the CDR3, the DNA is TGTGCCAGTAGTATAGATCGTCTATTGAGCACCGGGGAGCTGTTTTTT.

This clone was observed a handful of times. This rearrangement joins TRBV28 to TRBJ2-1; D may correspond to TRBD1 or TRBD2 (5 bases each). The CDR3 contains 15 residues. V lost 10 bases and J 0 bases, leaving 16 bases between the germline ends. Germline CDR1 and CDR2: MDHEN and SYDVKM. The DNA of the CDR3 is TGTGCCATCTCTAGGTGGGGGAGCTCCTACAATGAGCAGTTCTTC. Protein product: CAISRWGSSYNEQFF.